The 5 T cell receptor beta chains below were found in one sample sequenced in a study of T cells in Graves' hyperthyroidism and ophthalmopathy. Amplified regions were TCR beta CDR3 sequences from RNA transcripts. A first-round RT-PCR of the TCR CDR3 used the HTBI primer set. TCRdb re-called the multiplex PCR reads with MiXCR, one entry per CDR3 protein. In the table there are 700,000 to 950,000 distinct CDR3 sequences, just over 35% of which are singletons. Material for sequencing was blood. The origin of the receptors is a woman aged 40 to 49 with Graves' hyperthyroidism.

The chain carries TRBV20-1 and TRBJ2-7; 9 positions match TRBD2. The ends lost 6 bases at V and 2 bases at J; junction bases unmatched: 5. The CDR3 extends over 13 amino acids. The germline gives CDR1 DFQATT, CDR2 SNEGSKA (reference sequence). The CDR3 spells CSAPTSGTYEQYF. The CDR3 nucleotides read TGCAGTGCCCCGACTAGCGGAACCTACGAGCAGTACTTC.

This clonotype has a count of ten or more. The chain's CDR3 is CASSVGVAGYGAHEQYF. CDR3 in DNA: TGTGCCAGCAGCGTAGGGGTAGCGGGATACGGTGCGCACGAGCAGTACTTC. This chain links TRBV9 with TRBJ2-7; 8 bases match TRBD2. Germline CDR1 and CDR2: SGDLS and YYNGEE. CDR3 length: 17 amino acids. Trimming removed 0 bases from V and 5 bases from J; junction bases left unmatched: 13.

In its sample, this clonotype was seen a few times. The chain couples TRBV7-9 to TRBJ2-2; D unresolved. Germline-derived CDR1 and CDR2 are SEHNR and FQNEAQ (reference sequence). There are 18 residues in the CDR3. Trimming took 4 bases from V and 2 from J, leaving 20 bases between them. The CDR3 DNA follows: TGTGCCAGCAGCTCCCAAGTCGCCGCGCCGAGAAACACCGGGGAGCTGTTTTTT. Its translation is CASSSQVAAPRNTGELFF.

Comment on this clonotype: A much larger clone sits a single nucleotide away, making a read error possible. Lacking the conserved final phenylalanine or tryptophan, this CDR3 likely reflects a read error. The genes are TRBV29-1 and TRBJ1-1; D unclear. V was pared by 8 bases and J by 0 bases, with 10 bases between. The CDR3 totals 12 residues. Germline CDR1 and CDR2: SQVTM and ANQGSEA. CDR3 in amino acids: CSIIRMNTEAFL. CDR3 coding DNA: TGCAGCATCATCAGGATGAACACTGAAGCTTTCCTT.

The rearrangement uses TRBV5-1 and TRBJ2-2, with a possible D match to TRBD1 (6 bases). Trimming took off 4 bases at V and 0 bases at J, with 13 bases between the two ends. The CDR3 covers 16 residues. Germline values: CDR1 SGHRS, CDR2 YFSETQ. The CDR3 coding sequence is TGCGCCAGCAGCCAAGACACAGGGACGAACACCGGGGAGCTGTTTTTT. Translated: CASSQDTGTNTGELFF.